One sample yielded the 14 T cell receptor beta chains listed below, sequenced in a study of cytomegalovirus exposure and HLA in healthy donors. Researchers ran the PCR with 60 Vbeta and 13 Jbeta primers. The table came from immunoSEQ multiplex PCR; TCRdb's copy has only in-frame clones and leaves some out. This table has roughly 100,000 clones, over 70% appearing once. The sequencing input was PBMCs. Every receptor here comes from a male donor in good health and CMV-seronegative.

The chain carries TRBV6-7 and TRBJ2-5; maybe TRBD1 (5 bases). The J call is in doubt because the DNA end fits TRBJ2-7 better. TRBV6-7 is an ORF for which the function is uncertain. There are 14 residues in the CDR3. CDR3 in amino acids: CASRRHRISYEQYF. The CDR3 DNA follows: TGTGCCAGCAGGCGCCACAGGATCTCCTACGAGCAGTACTTC.

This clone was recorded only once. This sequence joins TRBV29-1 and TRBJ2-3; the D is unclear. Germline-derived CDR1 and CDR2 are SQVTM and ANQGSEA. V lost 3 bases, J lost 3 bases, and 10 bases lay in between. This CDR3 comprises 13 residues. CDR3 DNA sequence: TGCAGCGTTGACGGCGGCCGAACAGATACGCAGTATTTT. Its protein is CSVDGGRTDTQYF.

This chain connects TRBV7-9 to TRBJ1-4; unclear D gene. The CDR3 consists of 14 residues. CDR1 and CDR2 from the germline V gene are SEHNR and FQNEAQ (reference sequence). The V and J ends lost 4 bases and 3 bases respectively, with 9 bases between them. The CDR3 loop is CASSYVLANEKLFF. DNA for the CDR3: TGTGCCAGCAGCTACGTATTAGCTAATGAAAAACTGTTTTTT. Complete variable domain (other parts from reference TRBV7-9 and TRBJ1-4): DTGVSQNPRHKITKRGQNVTFRCDPISEHNRLYWYRQTLGQGPEFLTYFQNEAQLEKSRLLSDRFSAERPKGSFSTLEIQRTEQGDSAMYLCASSYVLANEKLFFGSGTQLSVL.

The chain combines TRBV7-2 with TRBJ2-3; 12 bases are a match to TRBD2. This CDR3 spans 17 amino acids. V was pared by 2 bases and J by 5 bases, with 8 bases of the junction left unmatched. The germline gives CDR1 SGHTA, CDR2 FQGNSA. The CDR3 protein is CASSLRGPSGGVDTQYF. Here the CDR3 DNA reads TGTGCCAGCAGCTTAAGGGGCCCTAGCGGGGGGGTAGATACGCAGTATTTT.

For the CDR3, the DNA is TGTGCCAGCAGTCCCCGGACAGGGGGAGAGACCCAGTACTTC. It encodes CASSPRTGGETQYF. The rearrangement joins TRBV6-1 to TRBJ2-5; 10 nucleotides match TRBD1. The CDR3 totals 14 residues. The V segment lost 5 bases and the J segment 4 bases; nucleotides outside the gene matches: 4. The germline V gene encodes CDR1 MNHNS and CDR2 SASEGT.

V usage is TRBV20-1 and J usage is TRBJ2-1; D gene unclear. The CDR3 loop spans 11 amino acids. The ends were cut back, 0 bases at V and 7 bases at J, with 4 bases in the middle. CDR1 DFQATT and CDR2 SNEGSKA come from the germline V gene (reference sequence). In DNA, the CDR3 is TGCAGTGCTAGAGAGTATAATGAGCAGTTCTTC. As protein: CSAREYNEQFF.

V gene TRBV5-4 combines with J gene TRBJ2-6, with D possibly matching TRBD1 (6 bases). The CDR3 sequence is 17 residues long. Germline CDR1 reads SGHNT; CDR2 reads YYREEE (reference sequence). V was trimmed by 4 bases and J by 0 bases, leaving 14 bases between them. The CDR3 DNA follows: TGTGCCAGCAGCCCCCAGGGGATAGGCTCTGGGGCCAACGTCCTGACTTTC. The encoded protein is CASSPQGIGSGANVLTF.

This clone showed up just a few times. CDR3 in DNA: TGTGCCAGCAGTAATACAGGGGGAGGCTACGAGCAGTACTTC. Translation: CASSNTGGGYEQYF. This rearrangement joins TRBV6-1 to TRBJ2-7; 8 bases align to TRBD1. V lost 5 bases to trimming and J lost 3 bases; unmatched junction nucleotides: 6. Germline V gene data show CDR1 as MNHNS and CDR2 as SASEGT. CDR3 length equals 14 residues.

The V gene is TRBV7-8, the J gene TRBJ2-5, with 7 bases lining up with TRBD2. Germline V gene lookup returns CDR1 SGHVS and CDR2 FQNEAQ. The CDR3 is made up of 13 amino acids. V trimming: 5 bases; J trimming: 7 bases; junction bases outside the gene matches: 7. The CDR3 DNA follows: TGTGCCAGCAGCCTGGGAGGGGCCGGGACCCAGTACTTC. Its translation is CASSLGGAGTQYF.

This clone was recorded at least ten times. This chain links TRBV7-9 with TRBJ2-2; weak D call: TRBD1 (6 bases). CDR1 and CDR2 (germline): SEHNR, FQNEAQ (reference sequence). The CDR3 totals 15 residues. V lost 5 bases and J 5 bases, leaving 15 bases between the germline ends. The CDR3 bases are TGTGCCAGCAGCCCTAGACTCACAGGGACCGGGGAGCTGTTTTTT. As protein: CASSPRLTGTGELFF.

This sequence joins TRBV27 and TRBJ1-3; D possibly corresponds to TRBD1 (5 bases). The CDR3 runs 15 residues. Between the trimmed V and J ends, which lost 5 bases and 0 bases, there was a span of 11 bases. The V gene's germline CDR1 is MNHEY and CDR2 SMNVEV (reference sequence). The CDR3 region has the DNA TGTGCCAGCAGTAGCGACAGATACTCTGGAAACACCATATATTTT. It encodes CASSSDRYSGNTIYF.

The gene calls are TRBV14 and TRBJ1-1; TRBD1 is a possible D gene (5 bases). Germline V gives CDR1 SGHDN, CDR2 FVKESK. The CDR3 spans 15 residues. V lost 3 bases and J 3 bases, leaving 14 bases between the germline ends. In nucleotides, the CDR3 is TGTGCCAGCAGCCACATCCAGGGTTGGTACACTGAAGCTTTCTTT. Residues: CASSHIQGWYTEAFF.

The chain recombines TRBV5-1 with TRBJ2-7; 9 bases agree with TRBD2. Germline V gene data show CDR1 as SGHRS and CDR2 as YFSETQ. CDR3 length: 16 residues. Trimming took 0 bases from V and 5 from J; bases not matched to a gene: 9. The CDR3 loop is CASSLEGLAGRDEQYF. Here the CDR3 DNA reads TGCGCCAGCAGCTTGGAGGGCCTAGCGGGAAGGGACGAGCAGTACTTC.

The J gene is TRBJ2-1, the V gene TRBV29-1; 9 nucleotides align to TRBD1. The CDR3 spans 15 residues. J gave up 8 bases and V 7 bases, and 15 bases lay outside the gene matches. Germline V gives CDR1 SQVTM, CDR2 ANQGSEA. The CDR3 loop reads CSASSDRGGWYEQFF. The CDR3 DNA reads TGCAGCGCTAGTTCGGACAGGGGTGGGTGGTATGAGCAGTTCTTC.